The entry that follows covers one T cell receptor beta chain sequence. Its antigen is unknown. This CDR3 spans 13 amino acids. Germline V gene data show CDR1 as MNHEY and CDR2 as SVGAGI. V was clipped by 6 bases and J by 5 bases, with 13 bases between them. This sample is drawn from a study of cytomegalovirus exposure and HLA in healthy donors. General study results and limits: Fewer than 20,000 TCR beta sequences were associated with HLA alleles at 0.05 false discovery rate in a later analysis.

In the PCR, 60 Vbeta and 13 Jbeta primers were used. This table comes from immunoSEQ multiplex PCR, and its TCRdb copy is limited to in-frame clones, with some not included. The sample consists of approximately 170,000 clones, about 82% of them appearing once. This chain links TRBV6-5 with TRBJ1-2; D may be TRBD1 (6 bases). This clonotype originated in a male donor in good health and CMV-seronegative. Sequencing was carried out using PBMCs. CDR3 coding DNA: TGTGCCAGCAGCTGGGGCAGGGGATATGGCTACACCTTC. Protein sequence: CASSWGRGYGYTF.